This is a list of T cell receptor beta chains from one sample in a study of human T cells and chemical hapten exposure. TCRdb reprocessed the RACE reads with MiXCR, giving one entry per CDR3 protein. The sample consists of 190,000 or so distinct CDR3 sequences, more than 25% of them appearing once. Here the sequenced sample was whole blood, taken in connection with sensitization to the hapten diphenylcyclopropenone (DPC). The receptors here all came from a woman aged 25 to 39 with alopecia areata. Some clones in this sample may be carry-over from other donors' samples. CDR3s include the opening cysteine and the closing phenylalanine or tryptophan. The D gene is left open where the match is weak. A clone size is listed for some rows: how often the clone was seen (once, few, many), or a class if it is expanded.

J gene,V gene,D gene,clone size,CDR3 DNA,CDR3 protein
TRBJ2-5,TRBV14,TRBD2,.,TGTGCCAGCGGGACTAGCGGGCGGAAAGAGACCCAGTACTTC,CASGTSGRKETQYF
TRBJ2-7,TRBV21-1,.,few,TGTGCCAGCAATTGGGGGCTAGCGGGTTACGAGCAGTACTTC,CASNWGLAGYEQYF
TRBJ2-7,TRBV7-2,.,.,TGTGCCAGCAGCTTACCATCAGGGGCTTCCCACTACGAGCAGTACTTC,CASSLPSGASHYEQYF
TRBJ2-7,TRBV3-1,.,few,TGTGCCAGCAGCCACCAAGACGAGCAGTACTTC,CASSHQDEQYF
TRBJ1-2,TRBV10-3,.,many,TGTGCCATCAGTGAGTCGCGCCAAATGGGCTACACCTTC,CAISESRQMGYTF
TRBJ2-5,TRBV11-2,.,.,TGTGCCAGCAGCGCAACTAGGACGCAAGAGACCCAGTACTTC,CASSATRTQETQYF
TRBJ2-3,TRBV11-2,.,few,TGTGCCAGCAGCTCCGGAGTGTCGACGCAGTATTTT,CASSSGVSTQYF
TRBJ2-5,TRBV10-3,TRBD2,.,TGTGCCATCAGTGAGTCGCGGAGCGGGAGGCCAGAGACCCAGTACTTC,CAISESRSGRPETQYF
TRBJ2-1,TRBV6-2/TRBV6-3,.,.,TGTGCCAGCAGTTCGCCTCTAAAGGGGCAGTTCTTC,CASSSPLKGQFF
TRBJ1-1,TRBV12-3/TRBV12-4,.,.,TGTGCCAGCACGGACGTCGGAGTTGAAGCTTTCTTT,CASTDVGVEAFF
TRBJ1-2,TRBV6-1,TRBD1,.,TGTGCCAGCAGCCGACAGGGAGCCTATGGCTACACCTTC,CASSRQGAYGYTF
TRBJ2-7,TRBV10-3,.,few,TGTGCCATCAGTGAGTCGACGGGAATAGCCCTGAGCTCCTACGAGCAGTACTTC,CAISESTGIALSSYEQYF
TRBJ2-7,TRBV27,.,.,TGTGCCAGCAGTGCCTTGGTATCCCTCTCCTACGAGCAGTACTTC,CASSALVSLSYEQYF
TRBJ2-3,TRBV28,.,once,TGTGCCAGCATTCAGCGAAACACCCGCAGGGGTACGCAGTATTTT,CASIQRNTRRGTQYF
TRBJ1-2,TRBV15,.,few,TGTGCCACCAGCAGAGCTGTCAGGGACTATGGCTACACCTTC,CATSRAVRDYGYTF
TRBJ2-7,TRBV2,.,few,TGTGCCAGCAGTGGGGGCACGTACTCCTACGAGCAGTACTTC,CASSGGTYSYEQYF
TRBJ2-5,TRBV12-3/TRBV12-4,TRBD1,few,TGTGCCAGCAGTTCGCCGGGGACAGAGCCTCAAGAGACCCAGTACTTC,CASSSPGTEPQETQYF
TRBJ2-1,TRBV28,.,few,TGTGCCAGTAGGGGAGAAGCTCACTCCTACAATGAGCAGTTCTTC,CASRGEAHSYNEQFF
TRBJ1-5,TRBV30,.,.,TGTGCCTGGAGTTCCTCTGGGAAGGAGATCTATCAGCCCCAGCATTTT,CAWSSSGKEIYQPQHF
TRBJ2-1,TRBV6-2/TRBV6-3,.,.,TGTGCCAGCACCCGAATCCCGGGAAGGGGCGGCAATGAGCAGTTCTTC,CASTRIPGRGGNEQFF
TRBJ2-3,TRBV7-2,TRBD2,few,TGTGCCAGCAGCTTACGGCGGGGGGCCTACACAGATACGCAGTATTTT,CASSLRRGAYTDTQYF
TRBJ2-4,TRBV6-2/TRBV6-3,.,.,TGTGCCAGCAGTACGGGACAAAACATTCAGTACTTC,CASSTGQNIQYF
TRBJ2-1,TRBV10-3,.,.,TGTGCCATCAGTGACGTGGTTCGGGGTTCCTACAATGAGCAGTTCTTC,CAISDVVRGSYNEQFF
TRBJ2-3,TRBV7-9,TRBD2,.,TGTGCCAGCAGCTTACGACTAGCGGGGGTCACAGGTACGCAGTATTTT,CASSLRLAGVTGTQYF
TRBJ2-7,TRBV23-1,.,.,TGCGCCAGCAGTTCGCAGGAGGAATCCTACGAGCAGTACTTC,CASSSQEESYEQYF
TRBJ2-3,TRBV7-6,.,few,TGTGCCAGCAGCTTAGGAACTAGCCGGGGAGCAGATACGCAGTATTTT,CASSLGTSRGADTQYF
TRBJ1-2,TRBV28,.,.,TGTGCCAGCAGGGGCGGCAGCAACCCTCTAGGCTACACCTTC,CASRGGSNPLGYTF
TRBJ2-1,TRBV7-9,TRBD2,once,TGTGCCAGCAGCTCGACTAGCGGGAGGGCCTTCAATGAGCAGTTCTTC,CASSSTSGRAFNEQFF
TRBJ2-3,TRBV7-2,.,.,TGTGCCAGCAGCTTAAGGGGTACCGGTAGCACAGATACGCAGTATTTT,CASSLRGTGSTDTQYF
TRBJ2-7,TRBV12-3/TRBV12-4,.,once,TGTGCCAGCAGGGCGCGGGTAAACTACGAGCAGTACTTC,CASRARVNYEQYF
TRBJ2-7,TRBV18,TRBD1,.,TGTGCCAGCTCATCCGGGACAGCGTCCTCCTACGAGCAGTACTTC,CASSSGTASSYEQYF
TRBJ2-7,TRBV20-1,TRBD1,few,TGCAGTGCTAGTATTCTCGCAGGGGGCGAGCAGTACTTC,CSASILAGGEQYF
TRBJ2-5,TRBV7-7,TRBD1,.,TGTGCTAGCAGCGAAGGGACAGGGCAAGAGACCCAGTACTTC,CASSEGTGQETQYF
TRBJ2-7,TRBV4-1,.,few,TGCGCCAGCAGCCTGGAAGCCGGGGTCGGGACCTACGAGCAGTACTTC,CASSLEAGVGTYEQYF
TRBJ2-2,TRBV12-5,TRBD1,.,TGTGCTAGTGGTCCGGGGACAGGGAGGAACACCGGGGAGCTGTTTTTT,CASGPGTGRNTGELFF
TRBJ1-1,TRBV10-3,.,.,TGTGCCATCAGCGATCAGACGAGGCGTACTGAAGCTTTCTTT,CAISDQTRRTEAFF
TRBJ2-7,TRBV29-1,TRBD1,few,TGCAGCGTTCGACAGGGGGGCGAGCAGTACTTC,CSVRQGGEQYF
TRBJ2-7,TRBV9,.,.,TGTGCCAGCAGCGTGGAGTCCGCTAACCCCTACGAGCAGTACTTC,CASSVESANPYEQYF
TRBJ1-1,TRBV15,.,.,TGTGCCACCAGCAGTCCCGCTGAGAACACTGAAGCTTTCTTT,CATSSPAENTEAFF
TRBJ1-2,TRBV20-1,.,.,TGCAGTGCTAGAGGGCAGGAGTACGTATATGGCTACACCTTC,CSARGQEYVYGYTF
TRBJ2-6,TRBV5-8,TRBD1,few,TGTGCCAGCACCGAAACAGGGGCTCTTTCTGGGGCCAACGTCCTGACTTTC,CASTETGALSGANVLTF
TRBJ2-1,TRBV9,.,few,TGTGCCAGCAGCTCCCACTTCCGGGGGCAGTTCTTC,CASSSHFRGQFF
TRBJ1-1,TRBV9,.,.,TGTGCCAGCAGCGTAGGTCTGAGGGGATATGAAGCTTTCTTT,CASSVGLRGYEAFF
TRBJ2-2,TRBV7-2,.,.,TGTGCCAGCAGCTTAGAGAATTTGGCCGGCGGGGAGCTGTTTTTT,CASSLENLAGGELFF
TRBJ2-5,TRBV7-2,TRBD2,.,TGTGCCTGTACGGGCGGGGGGGCCAAAGAGACCCAGTACTTC,CACTGGGAKETQYF
TRBJ2-1,TRBV28,TRBD2,.,TGTGCCAGCTGGGTAGGTAGCGGGGCCTATGAGCAGTTCTTC,CASWVGSGAYEQFF
TRBJ2-1,TRBV20-1,TRBD2,.,TGCAGTGCTAGAGATACGCGACTAGCGGGGGGGTCGTCCTACAATGAGCAGTTCTTC,CSARDTRLAGGSSYNEQFF
TRBJ2-2,TRBV7-9,TRBD2,few,TGTGCCAGCAGCTTACCAGCGGGGGTGAACACCGGGGAGCTGTTTTTT,CASSLPAGVNTGELFF
TRBJ2-1,TRBV10-3,.,.,TGTGCCATCAGCCGACAGGATGAGCAGTTCTTC,CAISRQDEQFF
TRBJ1-1,TRBV28,.,many,TGTGCCAGCAGTTTGGGGAACACTGAAGCTTTCTTT,CASSLGNTEAFF
TRBJ2-5,TRBV5-1,.,many,TGTGCCAGCAGCTTAGGATCCCAAGAGACCCAGTACTTC,CASSLGSQETQYF
TRBJ2-5,TRBV29-1,.,many,TGCAGCGTAGCCGGGGTTCAGGAGACCCAGTACTTC,CSVAGVQETQYF